The rows below give T cell receptor beta chains drawn from one sample of a study of cytomegalovirus exposure and HLA in healthy donors. Sequenced by immunoSEQ multiplex PCR; TCRdb stores in-frame clones only, minus some. The repertoire holds 100,000 to 150,000 clones, with about 82% as singletons. Source material: PBMCs. The receptors were gathered from a boy aged 5 to 17 in good health and CMV-seronegative. CDR3s include the opening cysteine and the closing phenylalanine or tryptophan. Each record gives: J gene, V gene, clone size, D gene, CDR3 DNA, CDR3 protein. A D gene is named only where the DNA matches it firmly. Size tells how often a clone was seen (once, few, many) or the class of an expanded clone, and some rows leave it out.

TRBJ2-1 TRBV2 - TRBD1 TGTGCCAGCATCGGACAGGGTTTTTATGAGCAGTTCTTC CASIGQGFYEQFF
TRBJ1-1 TRBV27 - - TGTGCCAGCAGTCTAAAGACAGGTCTAGGCACTGAAGCTTTCTTT CASSLKTGLGTEAFF
TRBJ1-2 TRBV6-1 - TRBD1 TGTGCCAGCAGTAAGGGACAGGGGCTTGGCTACACCTTC CASSKGQGLGYTF
TRBJ2-2 TRBV9 - - TGTGCCAGCAGCGTAGCTGGGGCGCAGAGGGAGCTGTTTTTT CASSVAGAQRELFF
TRBJ2-2 TRBV29-1 few - TGCAGCGTTTGGGGGGCCGGGGAGCTGTTTTTT CSVWGAGELFF
TRBJ2-7 TRBV5-4 - - TGTGCCAGCAGCTTAACAGGGTATCGATCCGAGCAGTACTTC CASSLTGYRSEQYF
TRBJ2-2 TRBV9 - - TGTGCCAGCAGCGTAGATTCCGGGGGCGGGGAGCTGTTTTTT CASSVDSGGGELFF
TRBJ2-6 TRBV5-1 - - TGCGCCAGCAGCTCGTCCTCTGGGGCCAACGTCCTGACTTTC CASSSSSGANVLTF
TRBJ1-2 TRBV5-1 once - TGCGCCAGCAGGTTCGGGGGGGGCATCTATGGCTACACCTTC CASRFGGGIYGYTF
TRBJ2-2 TRBV5-4 - - TGTGCCAGCAGTTCCCGGACAGCCGCGAACACCGGGGAGCTGTTTTTT CASSSRTAANTGELFF
TRBJ2-4 TRBV29-1 - TRBD1 TGCAGCGTAGCCGGACAGGTAGCCAAAAACATTCAGTACTTC CSVAGQVAKNIQYF
TRBJ2-7 TRBV29-1 - TRBD1 TGCAGCGTGCACCAATCCCGGGACAGCTCCTACGAGCAGTACTTC CSVHQSRDSSYEQYF
TRBJ2-7 TRBV6-5 few - TGTGCCAGCAGCTCAGACAGAGCCTACGAGCAGTACTTC CASSSDRAYEQYF
TRBJ1-1 TRBV19 - - TGTGCTTCAGGGGTAGGGGGCACTGAAGCTTTCTTT CASGVGGTEAFF
TRBJ2-3 TRBV4-1 - - TGCGCCAGCAGCCAAGATTCGCGGGCCTTAACTAGCACAGATACGCAGTATTTT CASSQDSRALTSTDTQYF
TRBJ2-2 TRBV29-1 - - TGCAGCGTTGAAGCCCAGGGGTCCAACACCGGGGAGCTGTTTTTT CSVEAQGSNTGELFF
TRBJ2-5 TRBV5-1 - TRBD2 TGCGCCAGCAGCTTTGGACTAGCGGGAGTGGTAGGGGAGACCCAGTACTTC CASSFGLAGVVGETQYF
TRBJ1-1 TRBV2 - TRBD1 TGTGCCAGCAGTGAAGGGACAGGGAAGGTTACTGAAGCTTTCTTT CASSEGTGKVTEAFF
TRBJ1-1 TRBV19 - - TGTGCCAGTAGTATCCCAGGACTCACTGAAGCTTTCTTT CASSIPGLTEAFF
TRBJ2-3 TRBV14 - - TGTGCCAGCAGCCAAGATCAAACAGTTCGGGATACGCAGTATTTT CASSQDQTVRDTQYF
TRBJ2-7 TRBV4-1 - - TGCGCCAGCAGCCAAAGAACCGGGACTTATACCTACGAGCAGTACTTC CASSQRTGTYTYEQYF
TRBJ2-5 TRBV7-9 - - TGTGCCAGCAGCCAATCCGGGGATCACGGAGAGACCCAGTACTTC CASSQSGDHGETQYF
TRBJ1-5 TRBV6-5 - - TGTGCCAGCAGAAACCGGGAGTCTAGCAATCAGCCCCAGCATTTT CASRNRESSNQPQHF
TRBJ2-1 TRBV29-1 - TRBD1 TGCAGCGGAGGGACAGGGAAGAATGAGCAGTTCTTC CSGGTGKNEQFF
TRBJ2-5 TRBV6-1 - - TGTGCCAGCAGTGAAGCTTTGACGGGAAGCGCGGAGACCCAGTACTTC CASSEALTGSAETQYF
TRBJ2-7 TRBV2 - TRBD2 TGTGCCAGCAGTGAACTAGCGGGAGTAGACGAGCAGTACTTC CASSELAGVDEQYF
TRBJ2-3 TRBV11-2 - - TGTGCCAGCAGCTGGTCGCGAGATTTTGCGGATACGCAGTATTTT CASSWSRDFADTQYF
TRBJ1-5 TRBV7-2 - - TGTGCCAGCAGCTTAGTTGGAGGGAATAGCAATCAGCCCCAGCATTTT CASSLVGGNSNQPQHF
TRBJ1-1 TRBV7-9 - TRBD1 TGTGCCAGCAGCTTATCAGACAGGGGAGCTTTCTTT CASSLSDRGAFF
TRBJ1-2 TRBV19 - TRBD1 TGTGCCAGTAATAGCCGGGACAGGGTTTTTGGCTACACCTTC CASNSRDRVFGYTF
TRBJ1-3 TRBV2 once - TGTGCCAGCAGTGAAGGGAGAGGGAGCCCTGGAAACACCATATATTTT CASSEGRGSPGNTIYF
TRBJ2-7 TRBV19 - TRBD2 TGTGCCAGTAGTATTTGGGGACTAGCGGACTACGAGCAGTACTTC CASSIWGLADYEQYF
TRBJ2-7 TRBV7-9 - - TGTGCCAGCTCCGGGACAAAAAGCTCCTACGAGCAGTACTTC CASSGTKSSYEQYF
TRBJ1-5 TRBV5-6 - TRBD1 TGTGCCAGCAGTCGGACAGGGGGCAATCAGCCCCAGCATTTT CASSRTGGNQPQHF
TRBJ2-3 TRBV2 once - TGTGCCACCCTGAGATTGACAGATACGCAGTATTTT CATLRLTDTQYF
TRBJ2-7 TRBV4-1 - TRBD1 TGCGCCAGCAGCCAAGGTCCAGGGGGCTACGAGCAGTACTTC CASSQGPGGYEQYF
TRBJ2-6 TRBV7-9 - TRBD2 TGTGCCAGCAGCTTAGCACTAGCGGGAGGGGGAGGGGCCAACGTCCTGACTTTC CASSLALAGGGGANVLTF
TRBJ2-7 TRBV11-2 - - TGTGCCAGCAGCTTAGTGGGCTCGTACGAGCAGTACTTC CASSLVGSYEQYF
TRBJ2-1 TRBV7-5 - - TGTGTCAGAAGCCACCGGGGTGGGGAGCGCGTCTCCTACAATGAGCAGTTCTTC CVRSHRGGERVSYNEQFF
TRBJ2-7 TRBV7-9 once TRBD2 TGTGCCAGCAGCCCAAAGACTAGCGGGAGTTACGAGCAGTACTTC CASSPKTSGSYEQYF
TRBJ2-7 TRBV7-8 - - TGTGCCAGCAGCTTGGGGGACTCCCCCTACGAGCAGTACTTC CASSLGDSPYEQYF
TRBJ2-2 TRBV12-5 - TRBD1 TGTGCTAGTGGTTTGTGGACAGGGGTGGCCGGGGAGCTGTTTTTT CASGLWTGVAGELFF